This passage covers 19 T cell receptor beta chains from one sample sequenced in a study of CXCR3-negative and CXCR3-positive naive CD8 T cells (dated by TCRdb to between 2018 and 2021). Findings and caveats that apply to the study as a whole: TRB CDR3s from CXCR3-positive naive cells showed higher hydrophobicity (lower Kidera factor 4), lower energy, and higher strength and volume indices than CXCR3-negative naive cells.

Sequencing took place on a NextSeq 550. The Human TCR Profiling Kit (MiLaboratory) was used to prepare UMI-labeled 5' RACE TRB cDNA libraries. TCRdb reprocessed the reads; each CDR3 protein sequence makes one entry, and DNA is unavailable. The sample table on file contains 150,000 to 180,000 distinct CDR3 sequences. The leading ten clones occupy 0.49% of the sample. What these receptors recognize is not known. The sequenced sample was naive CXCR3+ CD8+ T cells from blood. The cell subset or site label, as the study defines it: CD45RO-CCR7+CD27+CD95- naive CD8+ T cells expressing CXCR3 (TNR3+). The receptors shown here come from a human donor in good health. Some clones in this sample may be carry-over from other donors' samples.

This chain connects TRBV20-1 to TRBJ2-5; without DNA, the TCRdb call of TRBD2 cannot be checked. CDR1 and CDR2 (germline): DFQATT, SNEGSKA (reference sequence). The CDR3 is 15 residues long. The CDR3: CSAFRAGGIQGTQYF.

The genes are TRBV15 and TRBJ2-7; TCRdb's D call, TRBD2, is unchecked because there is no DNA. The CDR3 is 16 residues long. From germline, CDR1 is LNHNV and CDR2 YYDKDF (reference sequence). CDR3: CATSKTRSGNSYEQYF. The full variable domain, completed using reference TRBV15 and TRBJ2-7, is DAMVIQNPRYQVTQFGKPVTLSCSQTLNHNVMYWYQQKSSQAPKLLFHYYDKDFNNEADTPDNFQSRRPNTSFCFLDIRSPGLGDTAMYLCATSKTRSGNSYEQYFGPGTRLTVT.

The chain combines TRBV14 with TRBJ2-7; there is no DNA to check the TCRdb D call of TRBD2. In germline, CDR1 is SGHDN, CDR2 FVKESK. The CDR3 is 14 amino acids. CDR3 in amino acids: CASSSGLSSYEQYF. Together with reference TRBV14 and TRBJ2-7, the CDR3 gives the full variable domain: EAGVTQFPSHSVIEKGQTVTLRCDPISGHDNLYWYRRVMGKEIKFLLHFVKESKQDESGMPNNRFLAERTGGTYSTLKVQPAELEDSGVYFCASSSGLSSYEQYFGPGTRLTVT.

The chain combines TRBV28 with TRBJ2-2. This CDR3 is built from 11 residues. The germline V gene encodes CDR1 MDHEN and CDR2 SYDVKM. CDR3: CASRWGGELFF.

The CDR3 here is CASSSQGAQSEQYF. J is TRBJ2-7 and V is TRBV5-6; absent DNA, TCRdb's TRBD1 call cannot be checked. Germline values: CDR1 SGHDT, CDR2 YYEEEE. CDR3 length equals 14 residues. The whole variable domain, filled in from reference TRBV5-6 and TRBJ2-7, reads DAGVTQSPTHLIKTRGQQVTLRCSPKSGHDTVSWYQQALGQGPQFIFQYYEEEERQRGNFPDRFSGHQFPNYSSELNVNALLLGDSALYLCASSSQGAQSEQYFGPGTRLTVT.

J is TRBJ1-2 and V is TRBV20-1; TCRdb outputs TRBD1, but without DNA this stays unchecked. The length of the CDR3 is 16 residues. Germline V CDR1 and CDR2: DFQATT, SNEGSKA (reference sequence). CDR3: CSARYRGRPTNYGYTF.

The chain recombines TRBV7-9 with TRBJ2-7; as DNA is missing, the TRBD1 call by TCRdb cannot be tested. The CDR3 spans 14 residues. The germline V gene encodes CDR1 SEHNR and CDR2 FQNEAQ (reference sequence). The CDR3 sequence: CASSLSGTPYEQYF.

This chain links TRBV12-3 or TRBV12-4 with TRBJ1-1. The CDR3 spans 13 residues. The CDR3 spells CASSFQEGTEAFF.

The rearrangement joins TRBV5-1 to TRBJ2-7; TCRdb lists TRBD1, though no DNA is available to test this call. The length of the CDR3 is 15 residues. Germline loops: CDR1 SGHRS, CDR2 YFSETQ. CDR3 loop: CASSLEGTGFHEQYF.

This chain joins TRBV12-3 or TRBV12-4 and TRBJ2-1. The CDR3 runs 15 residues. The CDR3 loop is CASSLGQGVHNEQFF.

This chain's CDR3 is CASSGAANAGQGWKQYF. The rearrangement uses TRBV6-5 and TRBJ2-7; with no DNA, the TCRdb D assignment of TRBD1 cannot be verified. Germline CDR1 MNHEY, CDR2 SVGAGI. The CDR3 loop spans 17 amino acids.

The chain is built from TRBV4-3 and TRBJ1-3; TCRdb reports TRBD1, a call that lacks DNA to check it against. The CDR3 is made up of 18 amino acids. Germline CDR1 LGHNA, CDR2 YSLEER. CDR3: CASSPSSPGGSFGNTIYF.

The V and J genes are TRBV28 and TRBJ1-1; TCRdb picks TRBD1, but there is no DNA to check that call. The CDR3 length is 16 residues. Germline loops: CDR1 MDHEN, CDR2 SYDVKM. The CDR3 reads CASSLYPDRGRTEAFF.

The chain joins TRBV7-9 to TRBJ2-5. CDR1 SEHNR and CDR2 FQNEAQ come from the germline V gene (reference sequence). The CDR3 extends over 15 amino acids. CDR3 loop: CASSLRVGVGETQYF.

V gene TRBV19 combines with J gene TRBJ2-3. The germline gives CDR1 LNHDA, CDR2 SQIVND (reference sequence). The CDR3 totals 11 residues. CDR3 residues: CASGSADTQYF.

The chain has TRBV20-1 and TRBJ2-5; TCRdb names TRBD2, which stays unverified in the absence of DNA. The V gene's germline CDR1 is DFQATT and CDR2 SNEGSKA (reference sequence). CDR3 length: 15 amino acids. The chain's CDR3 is CSARGRFSLQETQYF.

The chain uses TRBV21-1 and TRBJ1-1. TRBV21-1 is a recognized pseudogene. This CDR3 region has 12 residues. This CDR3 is CASSTSGTEAFF.

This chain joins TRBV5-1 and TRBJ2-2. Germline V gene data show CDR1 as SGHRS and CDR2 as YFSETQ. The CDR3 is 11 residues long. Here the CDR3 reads CASSLAAELFF.

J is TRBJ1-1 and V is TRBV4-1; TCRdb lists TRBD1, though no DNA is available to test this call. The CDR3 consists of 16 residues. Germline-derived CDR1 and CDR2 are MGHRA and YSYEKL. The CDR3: CASNQDEGTGNTEAFF.